Listed below are T cell receptor beta chains from one sample, sequenced in a study of graft-versus-host responses after intestinal transplantation. The table came from immunoSEQ multiplex PCR; TCRdb's copy has only in-frame clones and leaves some out. This table holds just under 50,000 clones, about 88% found once. These receptors' antigens are unknown. The sequencing used unstimulated CD4+ T cells sorted from spleen or lymph node cells, collected before transplant. The origin of the receptors is a human donor who was the organ donor for an intestinal transplant. The conserved cysteine and the conserved F or W are not part of the CDR3 here. Each record gives: J gene, V gene, CDR3 protein.

TRBJ2-5 TRBV4-2 ASSLRQSWTQETQY
TRBJ2-4 TRBV19 ASVHRDPLNIQY
TRBJ2-5 TRBV6-5 ASSYRGQETQY
TRBJ2-1 TRBV10-3 AISEASGGPYNEQF
TRBJ2-1 TRBV29-1 SGYGTHNEQF
TRBJ2-7 TRBV10-3 AISGIPDNGDEQY
TRBJ1-4 TRBV6-6 ASSYWDTNEKLF
TRBJ2-7 TRBV27 ASSGLYEQY
TRBJ2-1 TRBV6-6 ASRLGTAYNEQL
TRBJ1-2 TRBV6-1 ASSDSGRGYGYT
TRBJ2-5 TRBV6-6 ASRGGKGLQETQY
TRBJ1-2 TRBV25-1 ASSELGGPVGGYT
TRBJ1-4 TRBV2 ASSGTTTNEKLF
TRBJ1-2 TRBV19 ASSIQANYGYT
TRBJ2-5 TRBV6-1 ASSGETQY
TRBJ1-3 TRBV4-3 ASSQDHGAGNTIY
TRBJ2-7 TRBV10-2 ASSESVAGANEQY
TRBJ2-2 TRBV18 ASSPEGELF
TRBJ2-2 TRBV11-2 ASSMSVTGQANTGELF
TRBJ2-3 TRBV5-4 ASSVLNGPSEY
TRBJ2-7 TRBV4-2 ASSQPRDYEQY
TRBJ2-1 TRBV11-2 ASRFRGTSTFLSYNEQF
TRBJ1-2 TRBV18 ASSRTGVYGYT
TRBJ1-1 TRBV6-6 ASSGVVEAF
TRBJ1-4 TRBV7-2 ASSLTATNEKLF
TRBJ2-7 TRBV11-2 ASSLGQTYEQY
TRBJ2-2 TRBV5-1 ASWGTQNTGELF
TRBJ2-3 TRBV25-1 ASSEGERGSTDTQY
TRBJ1-2 TRBV4-3 ASSQRGGGYGYT
TRBJ1-2 TRBV18 ASSITPPVTGGIYGYT
TRBJ2-3 TRBV25-1 ASSDPTGPLRTDTQY
TRBJ2-2 TRBV27 ASSLSSGGSNTGELF
TRBJ1-5 TRBV7-2 ASSLDSGNQPQH
TRBJ1-6 TRBV11-2 ASSLYRGGLPSPLH
TRBJ1-3 TRBV5-4 ASSPTGAGNTIY
TRBJ1-1 TRBV19 ASTHNRGGEAF
TRBJ2-3 TRBV19 ASRTSGGSTDTQY
TRBJ2-1 TRBV5-1 ASRAYSSTYNEQF
TRBJ2-6 TRBV6-1 ASSADSVSGANVLT
TRBJ2-2 TRBV6-1 ASDHTGANTGELF
TRBJ1-1 TRBV27 ASSSQGGTEAF
TRBJ2-7 TRBV5-8 ASSWGTSGGWYEQY
TRBJ2-3 TRBV11-2 ASSPGYTDTQY